The 8 T cell receptor beta chains below all came from one sample that was sequenced in a study of siplizumab effects on memory and regulatory T cells. Measured with immunoSEQ multiplex PCR; TCRdb has only the in-frame clones, and not every one. Altogether about 98,000 clones are present, roughly 90% being singletons, with the ten largest covering about 1.1%. The sample was CD4+ T cells sorted from blood. Receptors originate from a human donor in good health.

The J gene is TRBJ2-3, the V gene TRBV5-3; the match to TRBD2 covers 8 bases. Being an ORF, TRBV5-3 has a function that is uncertain. After removal of 0 bases from V and 5 bases from J, the junction contained 17 bases not matched to a gene. CDR3 length: 19 residues. The CDR3 DNA reads as TGTGCCAGAAGCTTGGCTGGTGGGGCGTCGGGAGGGCCCTTAGATACGCAGTATTTT. As protein: CARSLAGGASGGPLDTQYF.

The chain carries TRBV7-7 and TRBJ2-7, with D possibly matching TRBD2 (5 bases). Germline V CDR1 and CDR2: SSHAT, FNYEAQ (reference sequence). V shed 3 bases and J shed 7 bases, with 13 bases lying between them. The CDR3 sequence is 13 residues long. The CDR3 sequence: CASSLDLRGEQYF. The CDR3 DNA follows: TGTGCCAGCAGCTTGGACCTTAGAGGGGAGCAGTACTTC.

The chain is built from TRBV27 and TRBJ1-4; D remains ambiguous. Germline CDR1 and CDR2: MNHEY and SMNVEV (reference sequence). Between the trimmed V and J ends, which lost 3 bases and 3 bases, there was a span of 8 bases. The CDR3 runs 14 residues. CDR3 sequence (DNA): TGTGCCAGCAGTTTTAGGGCACCTAATGAAAAACTGTTTTTT. Translating it yields CASSFRAPNEKLFF. Full variable domain (missing parts from reference TRBV27 and TRBJ1-4): EAQVTQNPRYLITVTGKKLTVTCSQNMNHEYMSWYRQDPGLGLRQIYYSMNVEVTDKGDVPEGYKVSRKEKRNFPLILESPSPNQTSLYFCASSFRAPNEKLFFGSGTQLSVL.

The chain has TRBV9 and TRBJ2-5; perhaps TRBD1 as D (6 bases). CDR3 length: 17 residues. Germline loops: CDR1 SGDLS, CDR2 YYNGEE. V lost 3 bases, J lost 2 bases, and 20 bases lay in between. CDR3: CASSERGIGRQQETQYF. The CDR3 DNA reads TGTGCCAGCAGCGAGAGGGGGATAGGGCGACAACAAGAGACCCAGTACTTC.

The V gene is TRBV30, the J gene TRBJ2-5, with D possibly being TRBD1 (6 bases). Trimming took 8 bases from V and 4 from J, leaving 20 bases between them. The V gene's germline CDR1 is GTSNPN and CDR2 SVGIG (reference sequence). The CDR3 runs to 14 residues. The CDR3 sequence: CAGYRDTSRETQYF. The CDR3 DNA follows: TGTGCCGGGTACCGGGACACCAGTAGAGAGACCCAGTACTTC.

The rearrangement uses TRBV10-3 and TRBJ1-2; tentatively, D is TRBD1 (5 bases). Trimming cost V 4 bases and J 1 base, with 16 bases left between them. Germline lookup yields CDR1 ENHRY and CDR2 SYGVKD. The CDR3 loop spans 16 amino acids. This CDR3 reads CAISAGSGQGNYGYTF. Written as DNA, the CDR3 is TGTGCCATCAGTGCGGGATCAGGGCAGGGTAACTATGGCTACACCTTC.

The J gene is TRBJ2-3, the V gene TRBV27; either TRBD1 or TRBD2 may fit D (6 bases each). In germline, CDR1 is MNHEY, CDR2 SMNVEV (reference sequence). This CDR3 contains 17 residues. V was shortened by 0 bases and J by 3 bases, with 16 bases between the two germline ends. CDR3 DNA sequence: TGTGCCAGCAGTTTATCGGGGGGCTATGGGTTAACAGATACGCAGTATTTT. This sequence encodes CASSLSGGYGLTDTQYF.

The gene calls are TRBV29-1 and TRBJ2-7; D may be TRBD1 (5 bases). Trimming took off 2 bases at V and 1 base at J, with 12 bases between the two ends. The CDR3 length is 14 residues. Germline V lookup: CDR1 SQVTM, CDR2 ANQGSEA. The CDR3 DNA sequence: TGCAGCGTTGAAACCTCCACAGGATCCTACGAGCAGTACTTC. It specifies CSVETSTGSYEQYF.